This record concerns one T cell receptor beta chain sequence. The antigen remains undetermined. This entry belongs to a study of graft-versus-host responses after intestinal transplantation. Study-level information: Transplants given to recipients were multivisceral, liver-intestinal, or isolated intestinal. Once they had received anti-thymocyte globulin induction, all recipients took tacrolimus and steroids for approximately 3 years. Study-wide findings and caveats: Recipient marrow harbored GvH clones, some of which surfaced first in ileum or blood. High graft-versus-host to host-versus-graft clonal ratios were found in allografts of patients who had graft-donor T cell macrochimerism.

This CDR3 is 14 amino acids long. J gave up 4 bases and V 6 bases, and 2 bases lay outside the gene matches. Germline CDR1 reads LNHDA; CDR2 reads SQIVND (reference sequence). The data were produced by immunoSEQ multiplex PCR, yet TCRdb's version contains in-frame clones alone and is incomplete. The sample consists of 90,000 to 95,000 clones, more than 85% of them appearing once. The TCR was taken from a human donor who received an intestinal transplant. V is TRBV19 and J is TRBJ2-1; TRBD2 matches 11 bases. Here the sequenced sample was unstimulated CD8+ T cells sorted from spleen or lymph node cells, taken before intestinal transplant. The CDR3 nucleotides are TGTGCCAGTAGGACTAGCGGGACTTACAATGAGCAGTTCTTC. Translated: CASRTSGTYNEQFF. The full variable domain, in which reference TRBV19 and TRBJ2-1 provide the parts outside the CDR3, is DGGITQSPKYLFRKEGQNVTLSCEQNLNHDAMYWYRQDPGQGLRLIYYSQIVNDFQKGDIAEGYSVSREKKESFPLTVTSAQKNPTAFYLCASRTSGTYNEQFFGPGTRLTVL.